A single sample gave rise to the 15 T cell receptor beta chains below, sequenced in a study of shared clonotypes between healthy human individuals. CD45RO negativity and positive selection for CCR7 defined naive CD8 cells, a population that excluded terminally differentiated effector memory CD45RA+ cells. TCRdb keeps only in-frame clones here, not all; method: immunoSEQ multiplex PCR. This table holds millions of clones, around 96% found once. Sequenced input: naive CD8+ T cells sorted from blood. The receptors were gathered from a young man in good health.

The rearrangement joins TRBV4-3 to TRBJ2-3; D remains unclear. The CDR3 length is 15 residues. Germline V gives CDR1 LGHNA, CDR2 YSLEER. The V and J ends lost 4 bases and 5 bases respectively, with 16 bases between them. This CDR3 reads CASSPREWVEDTQYF. The CDR3 bases are TGCGCCAGCAGCCCCCGAGAGTGGGTCGAAGATACGCAGTATTTT.

The rearrangement links TRBV5-1 to TRBJ2-1, with 9 nucleotides matching TRBD1. Germline assignment: CDR1 SGHRS and CDR2 YFSETQ. This CDR3 has 15 amino acids. Trimming at V came to 5 bases and at J to 3 bases, leaving 6 bases not matched to a gene. CDR3 coding DNA: TGCGCCAGCAGATACGGGGGACAGGGCTACAATGAGCAGTTCTTC. Translation: CASRYGGQGYNEQFF.

Comment on this clone: The sample has other DNA sequences that encode this CDR3 too. This sequence joins TRBV9 and TRBJ1-1, with a possible D match to TRBD1 (6 bases). Germline V gene data show CDR1 as SGDLS and CDR2 as YYNGEE. Trimming shortened V by 0 bases and J by 0 bases, and 9 bases separated the two germline ends. The CDR3 has 15 residues. Here the CDR3 DNA reads TGTGCCAGCAGCGTAGGTGGGGGCATGAACACTGAAGCTTTCTTT. Protein sequence: CASSVGGGMNTEAFF.

This clone was found a few times. The chain carries TRBV5-1 and TRBJ1-5; TRBD1 matches 8 bases. CDR3 size: 15 residues. Per the germline V gene, CDR1 is SGHRS and CDR2 is YFSETQ. V dropped 4 bases and J dropped 4; count of bases not matched to a gene: 7. CDR3: CASSSGTGVNQPQHF. The DNA of the CDR3 is TGCGCCAGCAGCAGCGGGACAGGCGTAAATCAGCCCCAGCATTTT.

In this sample, this clone turned up once. The CDR3 nucleotides are TGTGCCAGCAGCTCACTAGCGGGGGGGCTTCCAGATACGCAGTATTTT. Its protein product is CASSSLAGGLPDTQYF. The chain recombines TRBV7-3 with TRBJ2-3; 13 bases agree with TRBD2. Per the germline V gene, CDR1 is SGHTA and CDR2 is FQGTGA. With 4 bases clipped from V and 4 bases from J, the junction kept 5 bases outside the gene matches. This CDR3 has 16 amino acids.

With regard to this clone: This sample also contains other DNA sequences that code for the same CDR3. The chain carries TRBV4-3 and TRBJ2-7; D perhaps matches TRBD1 (5 bases). CDR1 and CDR2 from the germline V gene are LGHNA and YSLEER. The CDR3 has 13 amino acids. The V gene lost 0 bases and the J gene lost 3 bases, with 6 bases spanning the gap. CDR3 in amino acids: CASSQEQGYEQYF. Written as DNA, the CDR3 is TGCGCCAGCAGCCAAGAGCAGGGCTACGAGCAGTACTTC.

The chain has TRBV27 and TRBJ1-6; weak D call: TRBD1 (5 bases). Germline assignment: CDR1 MNHEY and CDR2 SMNVEV (reference sequence). The germline V and J ends were trimmed by 4 bases and 9 bases, with 13 bases remaining between them. CDR3 length: 14 residues. CDR3 protein: CASSSTGVTSPLHF. In nucleotides, the CDR3 is TGTGCCAGCAGTTCTACGGGGGTTACTTCACCCCTCCACTTT.

This clone was counted once. Additional DNA sequences in this sample encode the identical CDR3. The chain joins TRBV6-1 to TRBJ2-7, with TRBD1 as a possible D gene (5 bases). Germline V CDR1 and CDR2: MNHNS, SASEGT. Trimming left V 2 bases short and J 4 bases short, with 9 bases between. The CDR3 runs 13 residues. CDR3 sequence reads: CASSERTPYEQYF. The CDR3, as DNA: TGTGCCAGCAGTGAAAGGACACCGTACGAGCAGTACTTC.

The rearrangement uses TRBV4-2 and TRBJ2-7; TRBD1 is a possible D gene (6 bases). CDR1 LGHNA and CDR2 YNFKEQ come from the germline V gene. The CDR3 totals 15 residues. Trimming cost V 3 bases and J 0 bases, with 12 bases left between them. DNA for the CDR3: TGTGCCAGCAGCCAGAACAGGGAGAGCTCCTACGAGCAGTACTTC. The encoded protein is CASSQNRESSYEQYF.

This clone was found once. Other DNA sequences from this sample encode an identical CDR3 as well. The V and J genes are TRBV5-1 and TRBJ1-2; a weak D match, TRBD1 (6 bases). V was shortened by 0 bases and J by 2 bases, with 8 bases between the two germline ends. The length of the CDR3 is 14 residues. Looked up from germline, CDR1 is SGHRS and CDR2 is YFSETQ. CDR3 sequence: CASSLDRVNYGYTF. CDR3 bases: TGCGCCAGCAGCTTGGACAGGGTAAACTATGGCTACACCTTC.

A word on this clone: The same CDR3 arises from other DNA sequences in this sample as well. The chain links TRBV4-1 to TRBJ2-7; D gene uncertain. Germline CDR1 is MGHRA and CDR2 is YSYEKL. V lost 3 bases to trimming and J lost 1 base, with 10 bases between them. CDR3 length equals 14 residues. In DNA form, the CDR3 reads TGCGCCAGCAGCCACCCAGGTTCTTCCTACGAGCAGTACTTC. This codes for CASSHPGSSYEQYF.

The chain combines TRBV7-6 with TRBJ2-1; TRBD2 agrees at 7 bases. This CDR3 is built from 15 residues. Trimming took 0 bases from V and 7 from J; bases not matched to a gene: 6. CDR1 SGHVS and CDR2 FNYEAQ come from the germline V gene. Here the CDR3 DNA reads TGTGCCAGCAGCTTAGCTCCTAGCGGAAGAAATGAGCAGTTCTTC. It encodes CASSLAPSGRNEQFF. The full variable domain, in which reference TRBV7-6 and TRBJ2-1 provide the parts outside the CDR3, is GAGVSQSPRYKVTKRGQDVALRCDPISGHVSLYWYRQALGQGPEFLTYFNYEAQQDKSGLPNDRFSAERPEGSISTLTIQRTEQRDSAMYRCASSLAPSGRNEQFFGPGTRLTVL.

The chain is built from TRBV7-6 and TRBJ2-7, with TRBD2 matching over 7 bases. The V gene end was trimmed by 5 bases and the J gene end by 1 base; junction bases not matched to a gene: 11. Germline CDR1 reads SGHVS; CDR2 reads FNYEAQ. The CDR3 contains 16 residues. The DNA for the CDR3 is TGTGCCAGCAGCGCTCGCGGGAGCGGGGCTTCCTACGAGCAGTACTTC. This encodes CASSARGSGASYEQYF.

This chain connects TRBV28 to TRBJ2-3; 10 bases align to TRBD2. J lost 1 base, V lost 2 bases, and 6 bases had no gene match. Germline values: CDR1 MDHEN, CDR2 SYDVKM. The CDR3 contains 17 residues. The CDR3, as DNA: TGTGCCAGCAGTTTAGAAGCCCTAGCGGGGGGCACAGATACGCAGTATTTT. Its protein product is CASSLEALAGGTDTQYF.

This chain joins TRBV7-8 and TRBJ2-7; D is ambiguous. The V and J ends lost 6 bases and 5 bases respectively, with 20 bases between them. Germline assignment: CDR1 SGHVS and CDR2 FQNEAQ. The CDR3 totals 15 residues. CDR3 protein: CASRSPPSGIDEQYF. The CDR3 bases are TGTGCCAGCAGAAGCCCCCCGTCTGGGATCGACGAGCAGTACTTC. The full variable domain, completed using reference TRBV7-8 and TRBJ2-7, is GAGVSQSPRYKVAKRGQDVALRCDPISGHVSLFWYQQALGQGPEFLTYFQNEAQLDKSGLPSDRFFAERPEGSVSTLKIQRTQQEDSAVYLCASRSPPSGIDEQYFGPGTRLTVT.